The 13 T cell receptor beta chains below all came from one sample that was sequenced in a study of early T cells in non-severe SARS-CoV-2 infection. TCRdb reprocessed the 5' RACE reads with MiXCR, giving one entry per CDR3 protein. The sample shows under 85,000 distinct CDR3 sequences, about 12% of them seen only once. Specimen: whole blood. These receptor sequences come from an adult who was a healthcare worker with PCR-confirmed SARS-CoV-2 infection or an uninfected control (not recorded which).

V gene TRBV11-3 combines with J gene TRBJ2-7; D unresolved. Germline loops: CDR1 SGHNT, CDR2 YENEEA. V gave up 2 bases and J gave up 2 bases, with 16 bases separating them. The CDR3 has 16 amino acids. The CDR3 protein is CASSLISAALAYEQYF. CDR3 in DNA: TGTGCCAGCAGCTTAATATCGGCAGCTTTGGCCTACGAGCAGTACTTC.

V is TRBV7-9 and J is TRBJ1-5, with 7 positions matching TRBD1. This CDR3 comprises 15 residues. The V gene end was trimmed by 5 bases and the J gene end by 2 bases; junction bases not matched to a gene: 6. The germline CDR1 and CDR2 sequences are SEHNR and FQNEAQ (reference sequence). This chain's CDR3 is CASSPRTGGNQPQHF. In DNA, the CDR3 is TGTGCCAGCAGCCCACGTACAGGGGGCAATCAGCCCCAGCATTTT.

This sequence joins TRBV7-8 and TRBJ2-4; D is possibly TRBD2 (5 bases). Germline V gives CDR1 SGHVS, CDR2 FQNEAQ. V lost 1 base, J lost 3 bases, and 10 bases lay in between. The CDR3 length is 15 residues. The CDR3 loop reads CASSLGGGDKNIQYF. DNA of the CDR3: TGTGCCAGCAGCTTAGGAGGAGGTGACAAAAACATTCAGTACTTC. Complete variable domain (other parts from reference TRBV7-8 and TRBJ2-4): GAGVSQSPRYKVAKRGQDVALRCDPISGHVSLFWYQQALGQGPEFLTYFQNEAQLDKSGLPSDRFFAERPEGSVSTLKIQRTQQEDSAVYLCASSLGGGDKNIQYFGAGTRLSVL.

This clonotype was recorded at least ten times. V gene TRBV10-1 combines with J gene TRBJ2-1; possibly TRBD2 for D (6 bases). The CDR3 sequence is 12 residues long. V lost 2 bases to trimming and J lost 12 bases, with 11 bases between them. Germline CDR1 WNHNN, CDR2 SYGVQD (reference sequence). The CDR3 reads CASSEMGGMQFF. CDR3 nucleotide sequence: TGCGCCAGCAGTGAGATGGGCGGGATGCAGTTCTTC.

This clonotype appeared many times. The DNA for the CDR3 is TGTGCCAGCACTGGTCAGATGAACACTGAAGCTTTCTTT. Encoded protein: CASTGQMNTEAFF. V and J are TRBV2 and TRBJ1-1, with D unclear. CDR3 length: 13 amino acids. Germline lookup yields CDR1 SNHLY and CDR2 FYNNEI. Trimming shortened V by 7 bases and J by 0 bases, and 9 bases separated the two germline ends.

In its sample, this clonotype was seen many times. The chain combines TRBV7-2 with TRBJ1-3; D possibly corresponds to TRBD1 (6 bases). This CDR3 region has 15 residues. Germline values: CDR1 SGHTA, CDR2 FQGNSA. Trimming took off 3 bases at V and 1 base at J, with 10 bases between the two ends. CDR3 coding DNA: TGTGCCAGCAGCTTTCAACAGGGTTCTGGAAACACCATATATTTT. Translated, it gives CASSFQQGSGNTIYF.

With regard to this clonotype: A clone one base away is much larger, so this may be a read error. The J gene is TRBJ1-1, the V gene TRBV11-3; tentative D call: TRBD1 (5 bases). This CDR3 is built from 13 residues. Per the germline V gene, CDR1 is SGHNT and CDR2 is YENEEA. DNA for the CDR3: TGTGCCGGCAGCTTCGGACGGGGCGGCTCAGCTTTCTTT. Translation: CAGSFGRGGSAFF.

This clonotype occurred many times. The rearrangement joins TRBV6-5 to TRBJ1-1, with TRBD1 as a possible D gene (5 bases). Trimming removed 0 bases from V and 1 base from J, with 12 bases in between. The CDR3 has 16 residues. From germline, CDR1 is MNHEY and CDR2 SVGAGI. CDR3 residues: CASSYSETVRNTEAFF. The CDR3 DNA reads as TGTGCCAGCAGTTACTCTGAGACAGTACGGAACACTGAAGCTTTCTTT.

The chain has TRBV5-5 and TRBJ1-1; D uncertain. Germline CDR1 reads SGHKS; CDR2 reads YYEKEE (reference sequence). This CDR3 is 14 amino acids long. The ends were cut back, 3 bases at V and 1 base at J, with 10 bases in the middle. In nucleotides, the CDR3 is TGTGCCAGCAGCTCCCCGTTACGGAACACTGAAGCTTTCTTT. Residues: CASSSPLRNTEAFF.

This clonotype appeared many times. The chain recombines TRBV28 with TRBJ2-7; D ambiguous. Germline assignment: CDR1 MDHEN and CDR2 SYDVKM. The CDR3 is made up of 13 amino acids. V lost 4 bases, J lost 3 bases, and 10 bases lay in between. CDR3 in DNA: TGTGCCAGCAGTTGGTCCCGCGTCTACGAGCAGTACTTC. Protein: CASSWSRVYEQYF.

Many counts were recorded for this clonotype. V usage is TRBV29-1 and J usage is TRBJ2-1; tentatively, D is TRBD2 (5 bases). Germline CDR1 reads SQVTM; CDR2 reads ANQGSEA. The germline V and J ends were trimmed by 3 bases and 8 bases, with 11 bases remaining between them. The CDR3 totals 12 residues. In DNA form, the CDR3 reads TGCAGCGTTGACGAGGGCGTAGATGAGCAGTTCTTC. This gives the protein CSVDEGVDEQFF.

The rearrangement uses TRBV28 and TRBJ2-7; TRBD1 aligns across 7 bases. The CDR3 runs 15 residues. CDR1 MDHEN and CDR2 SYDVKM come from the germline V gene. Trimming cost V 2 bases and J 3 bases; bases outside gene matches: 7. The CDR3 coding sequence is TGTGCCAGCAGTTTAGGTTCAGGGGGACGCTACGAGCAGTACTTC. Translation: CASSLGSGGRYEQYF.

The V gene is TRBV7-9, the J gene TRBJ2-1; D is unresolved. CDR1 and CDR2 from the germline V gene are SEHNR and FQNEAQ (reference sequence). Trimming pared 5 bases from V and 10 bases from J, leaving 9 bases between. This CDR3 is built from 11 residues. The CDR3 reads CASSNNPEQFF. The CDR3, as DNA: TGTGCCAGCAGCAACAACCCGGAGCAGTTCTTC.